Following are 17 T cell receptor beta chains from one sample sequenced in a study of response to subunit inactivated influenza vaccine. TCRdb reprocessed the RT-PCR reads via MiXCR and lists one record per CDR3 protein. This table holds some 640,000 distinct CDR3 sequences, more than 11% found once. Sequenced material: PBMCs from blood, taken 14 days before vaccination. Receptors were obtained from a man aged 45-60 years who received an inactivated influenza vaccine.

This clonotype has a handful of counts. V is TRBV4-2 and J is TRBJ2-7; TRBD2 aligns across 8 bases. Germline loops: CDR1 LGHNA, CDR2 YNFKEQ. The CDR3 has 16 amino acids. Trimming removed 0 bases from V and 1 base from J; junction bases left unmatched: 5. For the CDR3, the DNA is TGTGCCAGCAGCCAAGAGCACAGCGGGGGTTCCTACGAGCAGTACTTC. Its translation is CASSQEHSGGSYEQYF.

This chain links TRBV12-3 or TRBV12-4 with TRBJ1-1; D uncertain. Trimming took 3 bases from V and 5 from J, leaving 4 bases between them. CDR3 length equals 11 residues. The CDR3 loop reads CASSFQTEAFF. The DNA of the CDR3 is TGTGCCAGCAGTTTCCAGACTGAAGCTTTCTTT.

This clonotype was found many times. This chain joins TRBV12-3 or TRBV12-4 and TRBJ1-1; TRBD1 aligns across 9 bases. This CDR3 comprises 14 residues. The trim removed 6 bases at V and 4 bases at J, leaving 6 bases unmatched. CDR3 in DNA: TGTGCCAGCAGCCCCGGACAGGGGTTCACTGAAGCTTTCTTT. The encoded protein is CASSPGQGFTEAFF.

In its sample, this clonotype was seen a few times. This CDR3 reads CASSPLSGRTSYEQYF. The CDR3 DNA reads TGTGCCAGCAGCCCACTTAGCGGGAGGACCTCCTACGAGCAGTACTTC. This rearrangement joins TRBV7-2 to TRBJ2-7; 10 bases match TRBD2. Trimming cost V 5 bases and J 0 bases; bases outside gene matches: 7. Per germline, CDR1 SGHTA and CDR2 FQGNSA. CDR3 length: 16 residues.

For this clonotype: A much larger clone differs by one base, so this may be a read error. The chain has TRBV29-1 and TRBJ2-3; TRBD1 or TRBD2 may be the D gene (5 bases each). The CDR3 is 11 amino acids. V lost 7 bases and J lost 5, with 10 bases in between. Germline values: CDR1 SQVTM, CDR2 ANQGSEA. The CDR3 DNA follows: TGCAGCGGTGGGGGAGTAGATACGCAGTATTTT. Protein sequence: CSGGGVDTQYF.

This clonotype was picked up a small number of times. V usage is TRBV6-1 and J usage is TRBJ2-3, with 7 bases aligning to TRBD2. The V and J ends lost 8 bases and 5 bases, in that order; junction bases with no gene match: 10. Germline loops: CDR1 MNHNS, CDR2 SASEGT. This CDR3 spans 14 amino acids. The CDR3 region is CASGRAGVRDTQYF. The DNA of the CDR3 is TGTGCCAGCGGGCGGGCGGGAGTTCGAGATACGCAGTATTTT.

This chain connects TRBV6-2 or TRBV6-3 to TRBJ2-7, with a tentative D call TRBD1 (6 bases). The V end was cut by 2 bases, the J end by 2 bases, with 19 bases between. The germline gives CDR1 MNHEY, CDR2 SVGEGT. This CDR3 spans 17 amino acids. The CDR3, as DNA: TGTGCCAGCAGTTACGGCAAAACCGGGACAAAAACCTACGAGCAGTACTTC. It translates to CASSYGKTGTKTYEQYF.

The chain has TRBV19 and TRBJ2-1, with 9 bases lining up with TRBD1. This CDR3 contains 14 residues. Trimming took 6 bases from V and 4 from J; bases not matched to a gene: 4. Germline V gives CDR1 LNHDA, CDR2 SQIVND (reference sequence). In DNA form, the CDR3 reads TGTGCCAGTAGCTGGGGACAGGGTTACAATGAGCAGTTCTTC. Its translation is CASSWGQGYNEQFF.

The rearrangement links TRBV5-1 to TRBJ2-1; D is perhaps TRBD1 or TRBD2 (5 bases each). V shed 6 bases and J shed 1 base, with 11 bases lying between them. The CDR3 is 14 residues long. Germline CDR1 reads SGHRS; CDR2 reads YFSETQ. The CDR3 region has the DNA TGCGCCAGCACCCTGGGGGATTCCTACAATGAGCAGTTCTTC. Its protein product is CASTLGDSYNEQFF.

The genes are TRBV5-5 and TRBJ2-7; 8 nucleotides align to TRBD2. The germline V gene has CDR1 SGHKS and CDR2 YYEKEE (reference sequence). This CDR3 is built from 14 residues. V was pared by 5 bases and J by 7 bases, with 11 bases of the junction left unmatched. CDR3 sequence: CASSRSGTRSEQYF. The CDR3 region has the DNA TGTGCCAGCAGTAGATCCGGGACTAGGTCGGAGCAGTACTTC.

This chain links TRBV12-3 or TRBV12-4 with TRBJ1-6; possible D gene TRBD1, 5 bases. There are 15 residues in the CDR3. Trimming cost V 4 bases and J 9 bases, with 16 bases left between them. The CDR3 DNA reads TGTGCCAGCAGTTCACCCGGCGGGGGGAGTTCACCCCTCCACTTT. Its protein product is CASSSPGGGSSPLHF.

The chain recombines TRBV20-1 with TRBJ2-1; the D is unclear. Trimming left V 3 bases short and J 6 bases short, with 3 bases between. The CDR3 runs 10 residues. Germline V CDR1 and CDR2: DFQATT, SNEGSKA (reference sequence). The DNA of the CDR3 is TGCAGTGCTAGCCTCAATGAGCAGTTCTTC. The encoded protein is CSASLNEQFF.

The chain carries TRBV6-2 or TRBV6-3 and TRBJ2-2; no reliable D call. The CDR3 length is 18 residues. Trimming took 6 bases from V and 3 from J, leaving 23 bases between them. CDR1 and CDR2 (germline): MNHEY, SVGEGT. CDR3 sequence reads: CASRRLGSSFKHTGELFF. The CDR3 DNA reads TGTGCCAGCAGGCGACTTGGGTCTTCCTTTAAGCACACCGGGGAGCTGTTTTTT.

The table lists this clonotype with a few counts. This chain joins TRBV11-1 and TRBJ2-7; perhaps TRBD2 as D (6 bases). Per germline, CDR1 SGHAT and CDR2 FQDESV (reference sequence). The V and J ends lost 6 bases and 0 bases respectively, with 15 bases between them. CDR3 length equals 15 residues. The CDR3 nucleotides are TGTGCCAGCAGATTCCTAGCGCATCGCTCCTACGAGCAGTACTTC. Translation: CASRFLAHRSYEQYF. The variable domain in full, completed from reference TRBV11-1 and TRBJ2-7, reads EAEVAQSPRYKITEKSQAVAFWCDPISGHATLYWYRQILGQGPELLVQFQDESVVDDSQLPKDRFSAERLKGVDSTLKIQPAELGDSAMYLCASRFLAHRSYEQYFGPGTRLTVT.

This clonotype has just one count. Being one base from a much bigger clone, this may be a read error. The chain is built from TRBV20-1 and TRBJ2-3; D is possibly TRBD2 (5 bases). The CDR3 is 15 residues long. Trimming took off 6 bases at V and 1 base at J, with 17 bases between the two ends. CDR1 is DFQATT and CDR2 is SNEGSKA in the germline V gene (reference sequence). For the CDR3, the DNA is TGCAGTGCGGAGGCAGCGATGGGGTGCACAGATACGCAGTATTTT. Translated, it gives CSAEAAMGCTDTQYF.

This chain links TRBV15 with TRBJ1-5, with D hard to call. Germline CDR1 reads LNHNV; CDR2 reads YYDKDF (reference sequence). There are 16 residues in the CDR3. Trimming pared 0 bases from V and 5 bases from J, leaving 14 bases between. The CDR3 DNA follows: TGTGCCACCAGCAGAGATCTTAGGGCACCAGATCAGCCCCAGCATTTT. Amino acid sequence: CATSRDLRAPDQPQHF. The variable domain in full, with the rest retrieved from reference TRBV15 and TRBJ1-5, is DAMVIQNPRYQVTQFGKPVTLSCSQTLNHNVMYWYQQKSSQAPKLLFHYYDKDFNNEADTPDNFQSRRPNTSFCFLDIRSPGLGDTAMYLCATSRDLRAPDQPQHFGDGTRLSIL.

This clonotype occurred a few times. The gene calls are TRBV30 and TRBJ1-6, with TRBD1 matching over 7 bases. CDR3 length: 13 amino acids. Looked up from germline, CDR1 is GTSNPN and CDR2 is SVGIG (reference sequence). V trimming: 8 bases; J trimming: 12 bases; junction bases outside the gene matches: 13. CDR3 sequence reads: CAVRTGPGLPLHF. In nucleotides, the CDR3 is TGTGCCGTTCGGACAGGCCCAGGTTTACCCCTCCACTTT.